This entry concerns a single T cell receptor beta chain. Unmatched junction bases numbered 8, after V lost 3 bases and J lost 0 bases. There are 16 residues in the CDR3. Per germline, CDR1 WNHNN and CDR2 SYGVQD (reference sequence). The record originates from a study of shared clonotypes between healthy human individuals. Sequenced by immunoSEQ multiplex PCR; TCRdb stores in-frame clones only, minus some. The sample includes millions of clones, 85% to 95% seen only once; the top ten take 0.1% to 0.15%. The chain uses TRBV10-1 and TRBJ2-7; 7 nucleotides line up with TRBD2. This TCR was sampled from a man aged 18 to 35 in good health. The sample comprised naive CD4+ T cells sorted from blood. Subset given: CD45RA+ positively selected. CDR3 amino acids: CASSDGAGVSSYEQYF. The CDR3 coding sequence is TGCGCCAGCAGTGACGGGGCGGGAGTCAGCTCCTACGAGCAGTACTTC.